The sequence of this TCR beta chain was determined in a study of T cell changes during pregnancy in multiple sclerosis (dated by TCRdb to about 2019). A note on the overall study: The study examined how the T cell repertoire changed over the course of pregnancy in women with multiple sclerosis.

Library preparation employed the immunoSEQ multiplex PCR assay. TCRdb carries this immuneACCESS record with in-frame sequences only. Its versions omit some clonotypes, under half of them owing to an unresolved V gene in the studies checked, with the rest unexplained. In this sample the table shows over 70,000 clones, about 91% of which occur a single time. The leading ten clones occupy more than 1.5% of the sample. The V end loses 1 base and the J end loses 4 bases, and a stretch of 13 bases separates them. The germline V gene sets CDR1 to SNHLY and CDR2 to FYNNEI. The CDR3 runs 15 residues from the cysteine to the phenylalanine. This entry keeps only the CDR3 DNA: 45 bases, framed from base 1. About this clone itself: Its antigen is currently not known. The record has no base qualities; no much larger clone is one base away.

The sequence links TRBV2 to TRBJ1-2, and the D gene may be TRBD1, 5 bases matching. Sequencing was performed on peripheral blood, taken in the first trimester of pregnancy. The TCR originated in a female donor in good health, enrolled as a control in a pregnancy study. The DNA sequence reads TGTGCCAGCAGTGAAGACCCCCAGGGATTCTATGGCTACACCTTC. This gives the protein CASSEDPQGFYGYTF.